The 17 T cell receptor beta chains below all came from one sample that was sequenced in a study of cytomegalovirus exposure and HLA in healthy donors. This PCR relied on a set of 60 Vbeta primers and 13 Jbeta primers. The data were produced by immunoSEQ multiplex PCR, yet TCRdb's version contains in-frame clones alone and is incomplete. This sample has some 180,000 clones, with about four fifths found just once. The sequencing input was PBMCs. The receptors derive from a woman in her 30s in good health and CMV-seronegative.

The V gene is TRBV7-9, the J gene TRBJ2-1; TRBD1 aligns across 7 bases. V lost 5 bases and J lost 4; bases outside the gene matches: 14. This CDR3 has 17 amino acids. CDR1 is SEHNR and CDR2 is FQNEAQ in the germline V gene (reference sequence). The DNA for the CDR3 is TGTGCCAGCAGCCCACAGGGGACAGCCGGCAGGTACAATGAGCAGTTCTTC. This encodes CASSPQGTAGRYNEQFF.

This chain connects TRBV4-2 to TRBJ2-3, with 11 bases aligning to TRBD2. The CDR3 has 18 amino acids. Germline assignment: CDR1 LGHNA and CDR2 YNFKEQ. V shed 5 bases and J 2 bases; nucleotides not matched to a gene: 12. CDR3 amino acids: CASSLTVASGGHTDTQYF. The CDR3, as DNA: TGTGCCAGCAGCTTAACGGTCGCTAGCGGGGGGCACACAGATACGCAGTATTTT.

This clone was detected only a few times. CDR3 residues: CASSLDRGYEQYF. CDR3 bases: TGTGCCAGCAGTTTAGACAGGGGCTACGAGCAGTACTTC. This sequence joins TRBV28 and TRBJ2-7, with 8 bases matching TRBD1. With V trimmed by 2 bases and J by 3 bases, 0 bases remained unmatched. This CDR3 is built from 13 residues. In germline, CDR1 is MDHEN, CDR2 SYDVKM.

The chain has TRBV11-2 and TRBJ2-5; perhaps TRBD1 as D (5 bases). From germline, CDR1 is SGHAT and CDR2 FQNNGV. The V and J ends lost 1 base and 7 bases respectively, with 10 bases between them. This CDR3 comprises 13 residues. The CDR3 sequence: CASSLVNRGTQYF. The CDR3 coding sequence is TGTGCCAGCAGCTTAGTAAATAGGGGGACCCAGTACTTC.

This chain connects TRBV11-2 to TRBJ1-2, with 10 bases aligning to TRBD1. The CDR3 length is 16 residues. CDR1 and CDR2 (germline): SGHAT, FQNNGV. Trimming took 5 bases from V and 7 from J; bases not matched to a gene: 13. The CDR3 coding sequence is TGTGCCAGCAGCCTCCTTCAAGCCGGGACAGGGGTTGGCTACACCTTC. Protein product: CASSLLQAGTGVGYTF.

The chain couples TRBV7-2 to TRBJ2-5, with 13 bases aligning to TRBD2. The germline CDR1 and CDR2 sequences are SGHTA and FQGNSA. V lost 5 bases and J lost 7; bases outside the gene matches: 7. The CDR3 is made up of 15 amino acids. CDR3 DNA sequence: TGTGCCAGCAGCCGAACGGGACTAGCGGGGTTGACCCAGTACTTC. Residues: CASSRTGLAGLTQYF.

This clone was seen only once. This chain uses TRBV7-3 with TRBJ2-7; 7 nucleotides match TRBD1. Germline V gene sequence: CDR1 SGHTA, CDR2 FQGTGA. CDR3 length equals 15 residues. V lost 1 base and J lost 2; bases outside the gene matches: 5. For the CDR3, the DNA is TGTGCCAGCAGCTTAATGGTCGGACAGGCCTACGAGCAGTACTTC. This encodes CASSLMVGQAYEQYF.

The CDR3 region has the DNA TGTGCCAGCAGCTTAGTCCCCACAGGGATTGGCAATCAGCCCCAGCATTTT. It specifies CASSLVPTGIGNQPQHF. V and J are TRBV7-2 and TRBJ1-5; D might be TRBD1 (6 bases). CDR1 SGHTA and CDR2 FQGNSA come from the germline V gene. This CDR3 comprises 17 residues. V was cut by 1 base and J by 2 bases, with 15 bases left in between.

This chain joins TRBV7-2 and TRBJ2-2, with TRBD1 matching 12 bases. V was clipped by 4 bases and J by 7 bases; unmatched bases: 10. The CDR3 consists of 17 residues. Germline assignment: CDR1 SGHTA and CDR2 FQGNSA. Written as DNA, the CDR3 is TGTGCCAGCAGCTCGCCTCGGGACAGGGGGCCTTTCGGGGAGCTGTTTTTT. Protein: CASSSPRDRGPFGELFF. Supplemented by reference TRBV7-2 and TRBJ2-2, the full variable domain reads GAGVSQSPSNKVTEKGKDVELRCDPISGHTALYWYRQSLGQGLEFLIYFQGNSAPDKSGLPSDRFSAERTGGSVSTLTIQRTQQEDSAVYLCASSSPRDRGPFGELFFGEGSRLTVL.

The chain carries TRBV6-1 and TRBJ2-7; 9 bases are shared with TRBD1. Per the germline V gene, CDR1 is MNHNS and CDR2 is SASEGT. The CDR3 extends over 15 amino acids. V shed 2 bases and J 0 bases; nucleotides not matched to a gene: 2. CDR3 sequence reads: CASSERDRASYEQYF. CDR3 DNA: TGTGCCAGCAGTGAAAGGGACAGGGCCTCCTACGAGCAGTACTTC.

This clone was counted a single time. The chain has TRBV4-1 and TRBJ1-5; D remains unclear. CDR3 length: 17 residues. V lost 5 bases and J lost 2, with 19 bases in between. The germline CDR1 and CDR2 sequences are MGHRA and YSYEKL. The CDR3 here is CASSDQTGILRNQPQHF. The CDR3 coding sequence is TGCGCCAGCAGCGATCAAACCGGGATCCTCCGCAATCAGCCCCAGCATTTT.

The chain is built from TRBV9 and TRBJ2-3; D is perhaps TRBD1 (5 bases). Germline loops: CDR1 SGDLS, CDR2 YYNGEE. V was shortened by 7 bases and J by 0 bases, with 15 bases between the two germline ends. The length of the CDR3 is 15 residues. CDR3 protein: CASGKGFSSTDTQYF. The DNA of the CDR3 is TGTGCCAGCGGAAAGGGGTTTTCTAGCACAGATACGCAGTATTTT. Supplemented by reference TRBV9 and TRBJ2-3, the full variable domain reads DSGVTQTPKHLITATGQRVTLRCSPRSGDLSVYWYQQSLDQGLQFLIQYYNGEERAKGNILERFSAQQFPDLHSELNLSSLELGDSALYFCASGKGFSSTDTQYFGPGTRLTVL.

The rearrangement uses TRBV6-5 and TRBJ2-7; D is possibly TRBD2 (6 bases). CDR1 and CDR2 (germline): MNHEY, SVGAGI. CDR3 length: 14 amino acids. Deletions cut 6 bases from V and 3 bases from J, with 15 bases between. DNA for the CDR3: TGTGCCAGCAGCAGGGACTCATACCTCTACGAGCAGTACTTC. Amino acids: CASSRDSYLYEQYF.

This clone has a single count. The chain employs TRBV10-2 and TRBJ1-1; the D gene is possibly TRBD1 (6 bases). The CDR3 length is 12 residues. CDR1 and CDR2 from the germline V gene are WSHSY and SAAADI. V shed 6 bases and J shed 6 bases, with 11 bases lying between them. The CDR3 DNA reads as TGCGCCAGCAGCCCCTCAGGGGCTGAAGCTTTCTTT. It encodes CASSPSGAEAFF.

Only a few counts were recorded for this clone. The chain is built from TRBV19 and TRBJ2-2, with D hard to call. Trimming left V 5 bases short and J 1 base short, with 8 bases between. Germline values: CDR1 LNHDA, CDR2 SQIVND (reference sequence). The CDR3 is 14 amino acids. This CDR3 reads CASSPYWNTGELFF. CDR3 nucleotide sequence: TGTGCCAGTAGTCCTTACTGGAACACCGGGGAGCTGTTTTTT.

This clone appeared a few times. The rearrangement joins TRBV4-2 to TRBJ2-7, with 9 nucleotides matching TRBD2. Germline V CDR1 and CDR2: LGHNA, YNFKEQ. The CDR3 loop spans 17 amino acids. V lost 8 bases to trimming and J lost 4 bases; unmatched junction nucleotides: 18. The CDR3 here is CASRREVAGAPGYEQYF. CDR3 sequence (DNA): TGTGCCAGCCGCCGTGAGGTAGCGGGGGCTCCCGGGTACGAGCAGTACTTC.

The chain uses TRBV6-5 and TRBJ1-2; 7 nucleotides line up with TRBD1. V shed 2 bases, J shed 4 bases, and the junction held 7 bases outside the gene matches. The CDR3 has 15 amino acids. Germline V gene lookup returns CDR1 MNHEY and CDR2 SVGAGI. CDR3 nucleotide sequence: TGTGCCAGCAGTTACGTAGGGACAGCTTCCTATGGCTACACCTTC. Its protein is CASSYVGTASYGYTF.